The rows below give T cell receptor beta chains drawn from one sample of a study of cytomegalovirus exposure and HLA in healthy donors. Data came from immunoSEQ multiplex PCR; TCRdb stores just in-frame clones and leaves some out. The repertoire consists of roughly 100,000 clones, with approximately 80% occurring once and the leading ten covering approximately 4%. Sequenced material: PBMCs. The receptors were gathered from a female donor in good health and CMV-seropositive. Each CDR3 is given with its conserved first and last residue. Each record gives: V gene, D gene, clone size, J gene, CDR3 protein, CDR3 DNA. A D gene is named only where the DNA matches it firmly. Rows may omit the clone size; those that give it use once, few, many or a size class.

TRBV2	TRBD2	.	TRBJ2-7	CASTTSGGSYEQYF	TGTGCCAGCACTACTAGCGGGGGTTCCTACGAGCAGTACTTC
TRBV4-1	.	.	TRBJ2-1	CASSPRSSNEQFF	TGCGCCAGCAGCCCCCGATCTAGCAATGAGCAGTTCTTC
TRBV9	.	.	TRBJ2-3	CASSVSSGVSLHTDTQYF	TGTGCCAGCAGCGTATCCAGCGGAGTTTCGCTTCACACAGATACGCAGTATTTT
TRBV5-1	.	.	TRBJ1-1	CASSLARRASEAFF	TGCGCCAGCAGCTTGGCTAGGCGGGCCTCTGAAGCTTTCTTT
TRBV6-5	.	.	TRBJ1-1	CASSYFGGMNTEAFF	TGTGCCAGCAGTTATTTCGGTGGTATGAACACTGAAGCTTTCTTT
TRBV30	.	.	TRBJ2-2	CAWSVFEGLGTGELFF	TGTGCCTGGAGTGTATTTGAGGGATTAGGCACCGGGGAGCTGTTTTTT
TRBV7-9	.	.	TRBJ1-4	CASSLVSNEKLFF	TGTGCCAGCAGCTTAGTCAGTAATGAAAAACTGTTTTTT
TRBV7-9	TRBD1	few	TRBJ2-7	CASSLPGQGDGEQYF	TGTGCCAGCAGCTTACCCGGACAGGGGGACGGCGAGCAGTACTTC
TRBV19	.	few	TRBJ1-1	CASSIGGGTEAFF	TGTGCCAGTAGTATAGGAGGGGGCACTGAAGCTTTCTTT
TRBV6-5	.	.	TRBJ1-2	CASSYGQGHGYTF	TGTGCCAGCAGTTACGGGCAGGGTCATGGCTACACCTTC
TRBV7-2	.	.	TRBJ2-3	CASSLNDYPVSDTQYF	TGTGCCAGCAGCTTAAACGACTACCCCGTGTCAGATACGCAGTATTTT
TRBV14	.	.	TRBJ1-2	CASSPLLGGAQRGYTF	TGTGCCAGCAGCCCCCTGTTGGGAGGGGCCCAACGGGGCTACACCTTC
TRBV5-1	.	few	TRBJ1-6	CASSSGQHENSPLHF	TGCGCCAGCAGCTCCGGACAGCACGAAAATTCACCCCTCCACTTT
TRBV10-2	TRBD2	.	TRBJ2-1	CASSLAGGYNEQFF	TGCGCCAGCTCACTAGCGGGAGGGTACAATGAGCAGTTCTTC
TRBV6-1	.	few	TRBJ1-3	CASETGSSGNTIYF	TGTGCCAGCGAAACAGGGAGCTCTGGAAACACCATATATTTT
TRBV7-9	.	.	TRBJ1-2	CASSLGGNGYTF	TGTGCCAGCAGCTTAGGAGGGAATGGCTACACCTTC
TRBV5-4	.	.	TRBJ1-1	CASSLDRREAFF	TGTGCCAGCAGCTTGGATCGGAGGGAAGCTTTCTTT
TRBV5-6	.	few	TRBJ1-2	CASSLPGIDYGYPF	TGTGCCAGCAGCTTGCCCGGGATTGACTATGGCTACCCCTTC
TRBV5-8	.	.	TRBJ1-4	CASSLPGEKLFF	TGTGCCAGCAGCTTACCCGGGGAAAAACTGTTTTTT
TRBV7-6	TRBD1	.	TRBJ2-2	CASSLGAGGGTGELFF	TGTGCCAGCAGCTTAGGTGCAGGGGGCGGCACCGGGGAGCTGTTTTTT
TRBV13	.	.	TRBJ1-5	CASSLRSAGPQPQHF	TGTGCCAGCAGCTTACGGTCGGCAGGGCCTCAGCCCCAGCATTTT
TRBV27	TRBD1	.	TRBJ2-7	CASSSGTGRNEQYF	TGTGCCAGCAGTTCCGGGACAGGGAGGAACGAGCAGTACTTC
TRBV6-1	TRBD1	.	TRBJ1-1	CASSDALGQGNTEAFF	TGTGCCAGCAGTGATGCCTTGGGACAGGGCAACACTGAAGCTTTCTTT
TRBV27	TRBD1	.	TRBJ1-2	CASSDGQGYGYTF	TGTGCCAGCAGCGACGGACAGGGCTATGGCTACACCTTC
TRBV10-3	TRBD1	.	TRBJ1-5	CAAGQNQPQHF	TGTGCCGCGGGACAGAATCAGCCCCAGCATTTT
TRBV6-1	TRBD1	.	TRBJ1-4	CASRLQGGGEKLFF	TGTGCCAGCAGGTTACAGGGGGGGGGTGAAAAACTGTTTTTT
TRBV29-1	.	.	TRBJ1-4	CSAQDEKLFF	TGCAGCGCCCAGGATGAAAAACTGTTTTTT
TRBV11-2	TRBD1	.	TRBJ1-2	CASSPTGAATNYGYTF	TGTGCCAGCAGCCCCACAGGGGCAGCTACTAACTATGGCTACACCTTC
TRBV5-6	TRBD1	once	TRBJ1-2	CASSLPGQGNYGYPF	TGTGCCAGCAGCTTACCGGGACAGGGGAACTATGGCTACCCCTTC
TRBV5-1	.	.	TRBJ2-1	CASSLAGGTYNEQFF	TGCGCCAGCAGCTTGGCAGGAGGTACCTACAATGAGCAGTTCTTC
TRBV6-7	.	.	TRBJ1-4	CASSLQGEEEKLFF	TGTGCCAGCAGCCTTCAGGGTGAAGAGGAAAAACTGTTTTTT
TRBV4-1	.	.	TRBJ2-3	CASSQVFQSPDTQYF	TGCGCCAGCAGCCAAGTATTTCAGTCACCAGATACGCAGTATTTT
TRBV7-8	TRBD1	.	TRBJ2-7	CASSLPGDRDYEQYF	TGTGCCAGCAGCTTGCCTGGGGACAGGGACTACGAGCAGTACTTC
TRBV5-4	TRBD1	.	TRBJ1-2	CASSLRGGEKSGYTF	TGTGCCAGCAGCTTGCGAGGGGGCGAGAAAAGTGGCTACACCTTC
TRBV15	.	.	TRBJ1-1	CATSRDGGNTEAFF	TGTGCCACCAGCAGAGACGGGGGGAACACTGAAGCTTTCTTT
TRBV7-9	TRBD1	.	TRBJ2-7	CASSHPGDRGREQYF	TGTGCCAGCAGCCACCCGGGGGACAGGGGGCGCGAGCAGTACTTC
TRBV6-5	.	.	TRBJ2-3	CASSYSPPPDTQYF	TGTGCCAGCAGTTACTCTCCTCCTCCAGATACGCAGTATTTT
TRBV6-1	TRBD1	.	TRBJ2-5	CASSEPGGRTQYF	TGTGCCAGCAGTGAACCAGGGGGCCGGACCCAGTACTTC
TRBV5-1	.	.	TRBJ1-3	CASSLVVFGNTIYF	TGCGCCAGCAGCTTGGTAGTGTTCGGAAACACCATATATTTT
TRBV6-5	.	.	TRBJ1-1	CASSGSAGFSEAFF	TGTGCCAGCAGCGGCTCGGCAGGTTTTTCTGAAGCTTTCTTT
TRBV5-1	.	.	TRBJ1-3	CASSLYSHSGNTIYF	TGCGCCAGCAGCTTGTACAGCCACTCTGGAAACACCATATATTTT
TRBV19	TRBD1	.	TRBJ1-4	CASSEKDRGNEKLFF	TGTGCCAGTAGTGAAAAGGACAGGGGTAATGAAAAACTGTTTTTT
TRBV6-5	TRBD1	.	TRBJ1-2	CASTRTGGVGYGYTF	TGTGCCAGCACCCGGACAGGGGGCGTTGGCTATGGCTACACCTTC
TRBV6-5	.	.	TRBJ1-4	CASSYLAQGTNEKLFF	TGTGCCAGCAGTTACTTAGCCCAGGGGACTAATGAAAAACTGTTTTTT
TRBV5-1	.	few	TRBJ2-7	CASSAGTKLDEQYF	TGCGCCAGCAGCGCCGGGACAAAATTGGACGAGCAGTACTTC
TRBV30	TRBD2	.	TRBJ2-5	CAWSVAGEETQYF	TGTGCCTGGAGTGTGGCGGGAGAAGAGACCCAGTACTTC
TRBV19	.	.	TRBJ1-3	CASTSDTAGSSGNTIYF	TGTGCCAGTACCTCCGACACTGCGGGGAGCTCTGGAAACACCATATATTTT
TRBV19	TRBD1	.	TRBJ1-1	CASSKTVLGQGNTEAFF	TGTGCCAGTAGTAAGACCGTACTGGGACAGGGGAACACTGAAGCTTTCTTT
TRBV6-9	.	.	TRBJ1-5	CASRLDQPQHF	TGTGCCAGTCGGTTAGATCAGCCCCAGCATTTT
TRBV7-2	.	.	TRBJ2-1	CASSLAPRGTYNEQFF	TGTGCCAGCAGCTTAGCCCCGCGGGGTACTTACAATGAGCAGTTCTTC
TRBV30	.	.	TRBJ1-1	CAWSRNTEAFF	TGTGCCTGGAGTCGGAACACTGAAGCTTTCTTT
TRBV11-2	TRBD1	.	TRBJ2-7	CASSLIQGYYFDEQYF	TGTGCCAGCAGCTTAATACAGGGGTACTACTTTGACGAGCAGTACTTC
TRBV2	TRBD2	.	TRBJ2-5	CASMSLGLAEQETQYF	TGTGCCAGCATGAGTCTGGGACTAGCGGAGCAAGAGACCCAGTACTTC
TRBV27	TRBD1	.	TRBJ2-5	CASSPYRGLQETQYF	TGTGCCAGCAGCCCGTACAGGGGTCTTCAAGAGACCCAGTACTTC
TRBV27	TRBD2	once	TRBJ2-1	CASRPLAGGQNEQFF	TGTGCCAGCAGACCTCTAGCGGGAGGGCAAAATGAGCAGTTCTTC
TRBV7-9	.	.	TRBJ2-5	CASSSPDREETQYF	TGTGCCAGCAGCTCCCCTGACAGAGAAGAGACCCAGTACTTC
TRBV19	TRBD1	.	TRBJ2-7	CASSLPPGQGAYEQYF	TGTGCCAGTAGTCTCCCCCCGGGACAGGGGGCCTACGAGCAGTACTTC
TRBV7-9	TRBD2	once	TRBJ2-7	CASSLSLAGIDEQYF	TGTGCCAGCAGCTTGTCACTAGCGGGGATAGACGAGCAGTACTTC
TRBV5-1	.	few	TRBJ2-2	CASSLARWNTGELFF	TGCGCCAGCAGCTTGGCACGGTGGAACACCGGGGAGCTGTTTTTT